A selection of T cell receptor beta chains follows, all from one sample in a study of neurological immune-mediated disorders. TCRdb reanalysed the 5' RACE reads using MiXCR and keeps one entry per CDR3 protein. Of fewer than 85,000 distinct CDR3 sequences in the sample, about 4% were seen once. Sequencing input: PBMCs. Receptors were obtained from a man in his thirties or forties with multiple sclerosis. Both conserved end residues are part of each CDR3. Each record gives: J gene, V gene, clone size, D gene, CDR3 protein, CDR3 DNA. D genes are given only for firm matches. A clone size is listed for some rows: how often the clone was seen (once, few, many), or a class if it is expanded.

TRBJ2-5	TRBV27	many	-	CASSPAGLETQYF	TGTGCCAGCAGCCCAGCAGGGTTAGAGACCCAGTACTTC
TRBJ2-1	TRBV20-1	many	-	CSAREGGAEQFF	TGCAGTGCTAGAGAGGGGGGCGCTGAGCAGTTCTTC
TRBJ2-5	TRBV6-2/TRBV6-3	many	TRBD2	CASSYMLAGIVYQETQYF	TGTGCCAGCAGTTACATGCTAGCGGGGATAGTATATCAAGAGACCCAGTACTTC
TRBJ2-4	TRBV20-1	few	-	CSARQGRIQYF	TGCAGTGCTAGACAGGGGAGAATTCAGTACTTC
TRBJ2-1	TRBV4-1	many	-	CASSQVSRGGGNNEQFF	TGCGCCAGCAGCCAAGTTTCCCGGGGAGGAGGCAACAATGAGCAGTTCTTC
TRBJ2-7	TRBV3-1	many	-	CASSPSGLLGGPQYF	TGTGCCAGCAGCCCCTCTGGGTTGCTCGGGGGCCCCCAGTACTTC
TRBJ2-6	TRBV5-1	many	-	CASSLVVPRYGGANVLTF	TGCGCCAGCAGCTTGGTGGTCCCCAGATATGGTGGGGCCAACGTCCTGACTTTC
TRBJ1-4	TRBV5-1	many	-	CASSLDGRNEKLFF	TGCGCCAGCAGCTTGGATGGGAGGAATGAAAAACTGTTTTTT
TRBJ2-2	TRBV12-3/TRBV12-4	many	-	CASTLGVLAGELFF	TGTGCCAGCACCCTGGGGGTCCTTGCCGGGGAGCTGTTTTTT
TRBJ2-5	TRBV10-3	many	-	CAISEYVRIQETQYF	TGTGCCATCAGTGAGTATGTACGGATTCAAGAGACCCAGTACTTC
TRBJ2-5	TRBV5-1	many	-	CASSLAGETQYF	TGCGCCAGCAGCTTGGCGGGTGAGACCCAGTACTTC
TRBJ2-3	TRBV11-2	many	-	CASSSLAKVTHTQYF	TGTGCCAGCAGCTCCCTTGCAAAGGTTACCCATACGCAGTATTTT
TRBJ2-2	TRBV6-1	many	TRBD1	CASSEGTGDTGELFF	TGTGCCAGCAGTGAGGGGACAGGGGACACCGGGGAGCTGTTTTTT
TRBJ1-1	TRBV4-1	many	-	CASSQEVYRNTEAFF	TGCGCCAGCAGCCAAGAGGTCTACAGAAACACTGAAGCTTTCTTT
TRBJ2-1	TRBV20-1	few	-	CSAPDRRTYNEQFF	TGCAGTGCTCCAGACAGGAGAACCTACAATGAGCAGTTCTTC
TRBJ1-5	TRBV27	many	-	CASSFTGAGNQPQHF	TGTGCCAGCAGTTTTACGGGGGCCGGCAATCAGCCCCAGCATTTT
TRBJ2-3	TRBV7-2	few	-	CASSFERTDTQYF	TGTGCCAGCAGCTTCGAACGCACAGATACGCAGTATTTT
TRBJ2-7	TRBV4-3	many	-	CASSQDRTAYEQYF	TGCGCCAGCAGCCAAGATCGCACCGCCTACGAGCAGTACTTC
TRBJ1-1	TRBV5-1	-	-	CASSLIAGFMNTEAFF	TGCGCCAGCAGCCTGATAGCCGGATTCATGAACACTGAAGCTTTCTTT
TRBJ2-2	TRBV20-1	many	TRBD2	CSARGVVAGGPNTGELFF	TGCAGTGCTAGGGGCGTAGTAGCGGGGGGGCCGAACACCGGGGAGCTGTTTTTT
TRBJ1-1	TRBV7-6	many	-	CASSPNNGVATEAFF	TGTGCCAGCAGCCCGAATAATGGGGTGGCCACTGAAGCTTTCTTT
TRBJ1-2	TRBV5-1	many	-	CASSLDGGGYGYTF	TGCGCCAGCAGCTTGGATGGGGGGGGCTATGGCTACACCTTC
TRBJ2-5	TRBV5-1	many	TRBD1	CASSLAYFRPQGEEKWAQYF	TGCGCCAGCAGCTTGGCCTATTTCAGGCCACAGGGGGAAGAGAAGTGGGCCCAGTACTTC
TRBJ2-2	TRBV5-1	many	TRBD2	CASSFGGGWTGELFF	TGCGCCAGCAGCTTTGGCGGGGGATGGACCGGGGAGCTGTTTTTT
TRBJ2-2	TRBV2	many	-	CASSVGPPGELFF	TGTGCCAGCAGTGTTGGACCACCCGGGGAGCTGTTTTTT
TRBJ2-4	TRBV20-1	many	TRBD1	CSAMTGTTRGNIQYF	TGCAGTGCCATGACAGGGACAACTAGGGGGAACATTCAGTACTTC
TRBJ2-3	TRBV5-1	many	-	CASRNPRDTQYF	TGCGCCAGCAGAAACCCGCGGGATACGCAGTATTTT
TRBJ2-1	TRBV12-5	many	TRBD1	CASGLPSLGTASYNEQFF	TGTGCTAGTGGTTTGCCCTCTCTCGGGACAGCTTCCTACAATGAGCAGTTCTTC
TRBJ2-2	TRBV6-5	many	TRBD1	CASSSHRGRVPGELFF	TGTGCCAGCAGTTCCCACAGGGGGCGCGTTCCCGGGGAGCTGTTTTTT
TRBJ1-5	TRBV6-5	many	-	CASSYSPSVNQPQHF	TGTGCCAGCAGTTACTCGCCTAGTGTAAATCAGCCCCAGCATTTT
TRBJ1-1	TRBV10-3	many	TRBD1	CATRQGRLNTEAFF	TGTGCCACTCGACAGGGAAGACTGAACACTGAAGCTTTCTTT
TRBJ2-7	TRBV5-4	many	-	CASSFRALKPGEQYF	TGTGCCAGCAGCTTCCGGGCTCTCAAACCGGGCGAGCAGTACTTC
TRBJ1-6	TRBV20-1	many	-	CSARDPNSGGGSPLNF	TGCAGTGCTAGAGATCCAAATTCTGGGGGTGGATCACCCCTCAACTTT
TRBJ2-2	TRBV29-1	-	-	CSVVGDTGELFF	TGCAGCGTTGTTGGAGACACCGGGGAGCTGTTTTTT
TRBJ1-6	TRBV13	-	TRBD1	CASSLTGGLSPLNF	TGTGCCAGCAGCCTGACAGGGGGTCTTTCACCCCTCAACTTT
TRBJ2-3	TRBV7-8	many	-	CASLRLLSTDTQYF	TGTGCCAGCCTTAGGTTACTAAGCACAGATACGCAGTATTTT
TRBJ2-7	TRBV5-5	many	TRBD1	CASSYRTGGYEQYF	TGTGCCAGCAGTTATAGGACAGGGGGCTACGAGCAGTACTTC
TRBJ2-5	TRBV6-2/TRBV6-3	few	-	CASLLGNLNQETQYF	TGTGCCAGCCTTCTCGGGAACCTGAACCAAGAGACCCAGTACTTC
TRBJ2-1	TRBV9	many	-	CASGGRNEQFF	TGTGCCAGCGGGGGCCGCAATGAGCAGTTCTTC
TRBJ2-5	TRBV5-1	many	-	CASSLVGESETQYF	TGCGCCAGCAGCTTGGTCGGCGAATCGGAGACCCAGTACTTC
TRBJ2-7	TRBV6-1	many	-	CASSEGGGFEQYF	TGTGCCAGCAGTGAAGGTGGGGGGTTCGAGCAGTACTTC
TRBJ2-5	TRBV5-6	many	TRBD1	CASSFTGEFAETQYF	TGTGCCAGCAGCTTTACAGGGGAATTTGCAGAGACCCAGTACTTC
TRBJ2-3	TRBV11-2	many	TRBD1	CASSPRDRGQPDTQYF	TGTGCCAGCAGCCCGAGGGACAGGGGGCAGCCAGATACGCAGTATTTT
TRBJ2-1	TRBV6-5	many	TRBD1	CASSYSGDRFSYNEQFF	TGTGCCAGCAGTTACTCGGGGGACAGATTCTCCTACAATGAGCAGTTCTTC
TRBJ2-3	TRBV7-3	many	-	CASSFRVSTQYF	TGTGCCAGCAGCTTCAGGGTCTCTACGCAGTATTTT
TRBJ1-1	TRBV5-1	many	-	CASGYAGKNTEAFF	TGCGCCAGCGGATATGCCGGGAAAAACACTGAAGCTTTCTTT
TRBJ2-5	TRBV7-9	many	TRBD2	CASSPPLMRGGGQETQYF	TGTGCCAGCAGCCCCCCTCTGATGCGGGGGGGAGGACAAGAGACCCAGTACTTC
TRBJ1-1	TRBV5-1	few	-	CASSLVTTDTEAFF	TGCGCCAGCAGCTTGGTTACTACCGACACTGAAGCTTTCTTT
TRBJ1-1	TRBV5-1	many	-	CASSLGSVNTEAFF	TGCGCCAGCAGCTTGGGGTCCGTCAACACTGAAGCTTTCTTT
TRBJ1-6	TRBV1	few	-	CTSSPRSRGPNSPLNF	TGCACCAGCAGCCCCCGCTCCAGGGGACCTAATTCACCCCTCAACTTT
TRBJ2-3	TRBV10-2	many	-	CASSGTGTDTQYF	TGCGCCAGCAGTGGGACAGGCACAGATACGCAGTATTTT
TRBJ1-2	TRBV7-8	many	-	CASSRGQIYGYTF	TGTGCCAGCAGCCGCGGACAGATCTATGGCTACACCTTC
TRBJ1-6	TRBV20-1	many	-	CSASLSYGGNSPLHF	TGCAGTGCTAGCCTGTCATATGGCGGGAATTCACCCCTCCACTTT
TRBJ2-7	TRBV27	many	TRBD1	CASRTGDSVYEQYF	TGTGCCAGCAGAACAGGGGATTCCGTCTACGAGCAGTACTTC